This TCR beta chain was retrieved from a study of T-cell memory formation after mild COVID-19 (dated by TCRdb to about 2021). With respect to the entire study: TCR sequence clusters from the two donors were largely donor specific. In two donors, T-cell clones that expanded and contracted after mild COVID-19 were followed by sequencing TCRalpha and TCRbeta repertoires longitudinally. The cohort comprised two young, previously healthy adult volunteers, one female and one male. Results the study describes overall, beyond this receptor: Balanced CD4/CD8 phenotypes were observed for clones contracting from day 15 to 85, whereas a bias towards CD4+ was observed for a second wave of clones expanding from day 15 to 37. Some responding clones were found in pre-infection memory, which suggests that pre-existing cross-reactive memory T cells took part in the SARS-CoV-2 response. Contracting CD4+ clones were found mainly in CM and EM memory subsets, while CD8+ clones were enriched in EMRA. Only a couple of mild cases were covered in the study, and larger cohorts including severe cases with pre-infection samples were considered necessary. SARS-CoV-2 specificity of the second-wave clones peaking on day 37 was not confirmed.

Sequencer: Illumina NovaSeq 6000. Using 5'RACE with constant-segment primers, TCRalpha and TCRbeta cDNA libraries were constructed, with sample barcodes and unique molecular identifiers added in the process. RNA was extracted from every sample with Trizol reagent. Libraries were amplified in two PCR steps, with a second sample barcode and Illumina TruSeq adapters added in the second step. The libraries were sequenced on an Illumina NovaSeq using 2 x 150 bp paired-end reads. Per the original workflow: Reads were demultiplexed and collapsed into UMI-guided consensus sequences with migec v1.2.7. Using mixcr v2.1.11, UMI consensuses were aligned to TRA and TRB V and J templates and then assembled into clonotypes. Clonotypes were classified as expanded or contracted when called significant by both edgeR and NoisET, with noise models trained on biological replicates. For edgeR calls, the thresholds were a false discovery rate-adjusted p below 0.01 and a log2 fold-change of 1. As an exploratory analysis of dynamics, max-normalized trajectories of the 1000 most abundant clonotypes were examined with PCA combined with hierarchical clustering. Each responding clone was given a CD4 or CD8 phenotype based on the CD4+ and CD8+ repertoires, which had been sequenced separately. TCRdb redid the processing of the public reads, applying fastp at Q25 and MiXCR, and retained in-frame beta chains. Entries are consolidated by CDR3 protein sequence, retaining the most common genes and DNA. The V and J calls reflect TCRdb's pipeline rather than the authors' work. The table for this sample lists some 600,000 distinct CDR3 sequences; around a sixth of them were counted only once. The ten largest clones add up to roughly 8% of the sample.

Ficoll-Paque density gradient centrifugation was used to isolate PBMCs. A word on this clonotype: What antigen it recognizes has not been identified. No quality values exist for individual bases; no much larger clone is one base distant.

At the junction V is shortened by 3 bases and J by 4 bases, with 4 bases in between. The CDR3 goes from the cysteine to the phenylalanine over 12 residues. Only CDR3 DNA is held: 36 bases, read in frame from base 1. Rearrangement joined TRBV12-3 or TRBV12-4 to TRBJ1-3; the D gene is not confidently resolved. The material sequenced was PBMCs or a T cell subset sorted from them (not recorded which). The clonotype was recovered from an adult woman who had mild COVID-19 (a few samples of this study predate the infection). The sample titles of this study are shuffled in the database, so cell type and time point are left out; the donor was told from shared clones. The CDR3 is CASSFMGNTIYF. The sequence in DNA is TGTGCCAGCAGTTTTATGGGAAACACCATATATTTT.